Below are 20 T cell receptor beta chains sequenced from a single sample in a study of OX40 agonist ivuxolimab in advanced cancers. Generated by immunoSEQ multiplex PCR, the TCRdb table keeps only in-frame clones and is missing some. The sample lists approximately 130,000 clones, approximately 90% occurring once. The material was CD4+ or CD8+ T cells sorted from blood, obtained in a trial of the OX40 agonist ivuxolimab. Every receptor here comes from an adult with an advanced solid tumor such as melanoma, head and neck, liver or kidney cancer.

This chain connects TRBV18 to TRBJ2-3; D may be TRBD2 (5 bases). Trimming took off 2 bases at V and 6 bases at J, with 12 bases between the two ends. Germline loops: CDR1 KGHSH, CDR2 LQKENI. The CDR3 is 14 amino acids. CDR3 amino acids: CASSPEVWRDTQYF. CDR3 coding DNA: TGTGCCAGCTCACCAGAGGTTTGGAGGGATACGCAGTATTTT.

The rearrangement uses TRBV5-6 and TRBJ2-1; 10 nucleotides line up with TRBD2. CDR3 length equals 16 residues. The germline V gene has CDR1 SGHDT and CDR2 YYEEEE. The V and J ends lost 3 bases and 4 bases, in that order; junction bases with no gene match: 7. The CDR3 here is CASSSLLAGIYNEQFF. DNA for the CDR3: TGTGCCAGCAGCTCCCTACTAGCGGGGATTTACAATGAGCAGTTCTTC.

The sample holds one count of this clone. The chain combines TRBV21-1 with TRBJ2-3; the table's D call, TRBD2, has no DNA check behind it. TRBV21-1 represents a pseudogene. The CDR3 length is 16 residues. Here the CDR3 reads CASSPAGTSGTDTQYF. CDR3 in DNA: TGTGCCAGCAGCCCAGCCGGGACTAGCGGCACAGATACGCAGTATTTT.

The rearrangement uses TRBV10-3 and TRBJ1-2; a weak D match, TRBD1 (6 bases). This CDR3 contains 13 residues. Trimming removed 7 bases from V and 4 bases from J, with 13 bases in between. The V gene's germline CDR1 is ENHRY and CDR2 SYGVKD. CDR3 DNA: TGTGCCATCACTCCGACAGGTGGCTATGGCTACACCTTC. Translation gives CAITPTGGYGYTF.

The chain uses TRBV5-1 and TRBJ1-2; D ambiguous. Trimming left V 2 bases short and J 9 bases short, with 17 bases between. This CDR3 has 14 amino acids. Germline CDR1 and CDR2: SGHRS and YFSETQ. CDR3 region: CASSFQETSGSYTF. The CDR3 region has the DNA TGCGCCAGCAGCTTCCAGGAGACCTCGGGAAGCTACACCTTC.

CDR3 DNA: TGTGCCAGCAGCCGGGACAGGGAGGTCGAAAAACTGTTTTTT. Its protein is CASSRDREVEKLFF. V usage is TRBV7-2 and J usage is TRBJ1-4, with TRBD1 matching 9 bases. The CDR3 totals 14 residues. Germline assignment: CDR1 SGHTA and CDR2 FQGNSA. The J segment lost 8 bases and the V segment lost 5 bases, leaving 6 bases of the junction unmatched.

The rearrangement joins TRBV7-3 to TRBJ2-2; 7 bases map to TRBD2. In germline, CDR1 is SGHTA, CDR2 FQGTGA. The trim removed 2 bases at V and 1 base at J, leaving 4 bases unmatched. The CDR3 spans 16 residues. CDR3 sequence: CASSLGPSGNTGELFF. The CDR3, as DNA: TGTGCCAGCAGCTTAGGACCTAGCGGGAACACCGGGGAGCTGTTTTTT.

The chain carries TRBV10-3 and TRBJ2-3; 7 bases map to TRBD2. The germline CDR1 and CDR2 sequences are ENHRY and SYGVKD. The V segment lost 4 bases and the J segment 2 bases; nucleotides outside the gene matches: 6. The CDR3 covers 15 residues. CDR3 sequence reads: CAISGASGDTDTQYF. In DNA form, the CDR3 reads TGTGCCATCAGTGGTGCTAGCGGAGACACAGATACGCAGTATTTT.

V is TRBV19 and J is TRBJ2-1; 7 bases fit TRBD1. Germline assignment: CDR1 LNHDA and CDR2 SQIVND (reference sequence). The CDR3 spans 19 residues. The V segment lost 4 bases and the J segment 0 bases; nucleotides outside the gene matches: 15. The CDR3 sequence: CASSTDPWTGASSYNEQFF. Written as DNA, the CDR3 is TGTGCCAGTAGTACCGATCCCTGGACAGGTGCCAGCTCCTACAATGAGCAGTTCTTC.

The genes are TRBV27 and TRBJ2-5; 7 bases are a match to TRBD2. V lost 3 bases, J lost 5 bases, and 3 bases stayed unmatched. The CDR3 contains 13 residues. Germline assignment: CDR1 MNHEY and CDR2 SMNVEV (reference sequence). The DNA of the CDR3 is TGTGCCAGCAGTTTGACTAGCTACGAGACCCAGTACTTC. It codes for CASSLTSYETQYF.

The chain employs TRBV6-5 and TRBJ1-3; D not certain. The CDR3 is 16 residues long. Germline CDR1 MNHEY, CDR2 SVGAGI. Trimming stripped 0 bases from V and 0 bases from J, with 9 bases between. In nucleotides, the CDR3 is TGTGCCAGCAGTTACTCGAAACGGAGCTCTGGAAACACCATATATTTT. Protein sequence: CASSYSKRSSGNTIYF.

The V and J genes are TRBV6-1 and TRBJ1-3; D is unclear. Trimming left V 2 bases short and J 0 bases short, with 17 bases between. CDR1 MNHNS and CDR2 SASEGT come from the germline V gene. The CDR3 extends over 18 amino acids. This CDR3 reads CASSEQFNRAHSGNTIYF. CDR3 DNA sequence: TGTGCCAGCAGTGAACAATTTAATCGGGCACACTCTGGAAACACCATATATTTT.

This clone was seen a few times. The CDR3 loop is CASSQEAGGINEKLFF. CDR3 DNA sequence: TGCGCCAGCAGCCAAGAGGCAGGAGGGATTAATGAAAAACTGTTTTTT. The rearrangement links TRBV4-3 to TRBJ1-4; D remains ambiguous. The CDR3 covers 16 residues. CDR1 and CDR2 (germline): LGHNA, YSLEER. The germline V and J ends were trimmed by 0 bases and 4 bases, with 12 bases remaining between them.

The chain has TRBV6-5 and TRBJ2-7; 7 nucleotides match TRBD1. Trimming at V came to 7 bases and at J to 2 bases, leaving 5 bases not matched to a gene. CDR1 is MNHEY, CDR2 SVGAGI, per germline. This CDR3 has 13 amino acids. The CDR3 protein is CASTPTGTYEQYF. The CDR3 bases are TGTGCCAGCACCCCGACAGGGACCTACGAGCAGTACTTC.

CDR3 in DNA: TGTGCCAGTAGTACCTCACGACAGGAGATCACTAACACTGAAGCTTTCTTT. Its translation is CASSTSRQEITNTEAFF. The V gene is TRBV19, the J gene TRBJ1-1; D might be TRBD1 (6 bases). The germline V gene has CDR1 LNHDA and CDR2 SQIVND (reference sequence). V was trimmed by 4 bases and J by 2 bases, leaving 20 bases between them. There are 17 residues in the CDR3.

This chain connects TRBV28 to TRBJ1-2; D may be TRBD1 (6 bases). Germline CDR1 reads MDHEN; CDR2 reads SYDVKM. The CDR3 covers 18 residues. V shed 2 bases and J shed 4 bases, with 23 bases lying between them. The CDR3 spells CASSLRVVGRRGGYGYTF. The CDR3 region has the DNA TGTGCCAGCAGTTTAAGAGTAGTCGGGAGAAGGGGGGGCTATGGCTACACCTTC.

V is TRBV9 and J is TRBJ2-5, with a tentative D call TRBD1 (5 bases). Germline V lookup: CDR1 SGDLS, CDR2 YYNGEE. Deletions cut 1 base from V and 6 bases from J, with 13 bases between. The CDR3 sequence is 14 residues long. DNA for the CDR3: TGTGCCAGCAGCGTAAACCCAGGGCCGCAGACCCAGTACTTC. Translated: CASSVNPGPQTQYF.

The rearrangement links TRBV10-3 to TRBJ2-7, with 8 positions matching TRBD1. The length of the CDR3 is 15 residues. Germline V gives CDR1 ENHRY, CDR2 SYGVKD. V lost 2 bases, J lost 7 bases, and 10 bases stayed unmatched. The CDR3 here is CAISEGDRRIVEQYF. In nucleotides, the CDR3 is TGTGCCATCAGTGAGGGGGACAGGCGAATTGTGGAGCAGTACTTC.

The CDR3 reads CASSIASGTYEQYF. The CDR3 nucleotides are TGTGCCAGTAGTATCGCTAGCGGGACCTACGAGCAGTACTTC. J is TRBJ2-7 and V is TRBV19, with TRBD2 identical over 9 bases. The CDR3 runs 14 residues. The germline gives CDR1 LNHDA, CDR2 SQIVND (reference sequence). Trimming took 3 bases from V and 2 from J; bases not matched to a gene: 2.

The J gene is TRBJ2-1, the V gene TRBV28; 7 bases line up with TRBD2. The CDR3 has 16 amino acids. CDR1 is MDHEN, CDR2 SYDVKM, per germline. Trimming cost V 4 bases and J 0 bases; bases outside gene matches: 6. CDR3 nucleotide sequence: TGTGCCAGCAGTTCAAGACTAGCCAGCTCCTACAATGAGCAGTTCTTC. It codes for CASSSRLASSYNEQFF.